A selection of T cell receptor beta chains follows, all from one sample in a study of glioma-infiltrating T cells. Each CDR3 protein gets one entry after TCRdb re-called the multiplex PCR reads with MiXCR. The sample yields about 200,000 distinct CDR3 sequences, more than 25% seen once. The sequencing sample was made of glioma tissue, nonneoplastic brain tissue, or PBMCs (not recorded which). The receptors shown here come from a human donor with low-grade glioma or glioblastoma, undergoing nonglioma brain surgery, or in good health (not recorded which). The CDR3 runs from the conserved cysteine through the conserved F or W. The D gene is left open where the match is weak. Part of the rows lack a size; the others show once, few, many or a class for expanded clones.

many	TRBV7-2	14	TRBJ1-2	-	TGTGCCAGCAGCTTAGGCCCCGGGGAGTATGGCTACACCTTC	CASSLGPGEYGYTF
many	TRBV6-2/TRBV6-3	19	TRBJ1-4	TRBD1	TGTGCCAGCAGATACCCCGGGACAGGGGAAGGAGGATCTAATGAAAAACTGTTTTTT	CASRYPGTGEGGSNEKLFF
-	TRBV29-1	16	TRBJ2-6	-	TGCAGCGTGGGAGACAGGTATAGCTCTGGGGCCAACGTCCTGACTTTC	CSVGDRYSSGANVLTF
many	TRBV11-2	14	TRBJ2-1	TRBD1	TGTGCCAGCGCCACGGGACAGTCCTACAATGAGCAGTTCTTC	CASATGQSYNEQFF
-	TRBV5-8	17	TRBJ1-5	-	TGTGCCAGCAGCCTCCAATGGTTCATATCAGGCAATCAGCCCCAGCATTTT	CASSLQWFISGNQPQHF
many	TRBV6-1	15	TRBJ1-5	-	TGTGCCAGCAGTGAAGCGGTGGGCAGAGGCCAGCCCCAGCATTTT	CASSEAVGRGQPQHF
few	TRBV7-2	16	TRBJ2-5	TRBD2	TGTGCCAGCAGCTCCTATATTGGGCGGGGGAAAGAGACCCAGTACTTC	CASSSYIGRGKETQYF
many	TRBV7-9	12	TRBJ2-3	-	TGTGCCAGCAGTATCGATCGGGATACGCAGTATTTT	CASSIDRDTQYF
many	TRBV27	14	TRBJ1-2	-	TGTGCCAGCAGTTCGGTACTCGACTTGGGGGGCTACACCTTC	CASSSVLDLGGYTF
-	TRBV6-9	16	TRBJ2-1	TRBD1	TGTGCCAGCAGTTTTCAGGACAAAGGGGGCTACAATAAACAGTTCTTC	CASSFQDKGGYNKQFF
many	TRBV5-8	15	TRBJ2-3	-	TGTGCCAGCAGCTTAGGCAGGGGAGATACGGATACGCAGTATTTT	CASSLGRGDTDTQYF
many	TRBV6-1	14	TRBJ2-5	-	TGTGCCAGCAGTCGAAGGACGGACCAAGAGACCCAGTACTTC	CASSRRTDQETQYF
many	TRBV7-6	22	TRBJ2-1	TRBD2	TGTGCCAGCAGCTTAGCGCTAAAGAGGACTAGCGGGCGCCCGAGCTCCTACAATGAGCAGTTCTTC	CASSLALKRTSGRPSSYNEQFF
many	TRBV20-1	14	TRBJ1-2	TRBD1	TGCAGTGCAAGGACAGGGACATTTAACTATGGCTACACCTTC	CSARTGTFNYGYTF
many	TRBV5-4	13	TRBJ2-7	TRBD1	TGTGCCAGCAGCCTGGACAGGAGCTACGAGCAGTACTTC	CASSLDRSYEQYF
-	TRBV29-1	13	TRBJ2-2	TRBD1	TGCAGCGCGGGGACAGGAGGCACCGGGGAGCTGTTTTTT	CSAGTGGTGELFF
many	TRBV25-1	12	TRBJ2-7	-	TGTGCCAGCAAGGGACTGACGTACGAGCAGTACTTC	CASKGLTYEQYF
many	TRBV12-3/TRBV12-4	11	TRBJ2-3	-	TGTGCCAGCGGGGCGGGTTATACGCAGTATTTT	CASGAGYTQYF
few	TRBV12-3/TRBV12-4	12	TRBJ2-7	-	TGTGCCAGCAGTTTACACGCATACGAGCAGTACTTC	CASSLHAYEQYF
-	TRBV5-1	16	TRBJ2-3	-	TGCGACAGCAGATTGGTCGGGACGGATAGAAAAGATAAGAAGTATTTT	CDSRLVGTDRKDKKYF
-	TRBV5-1	16	TRBJ2-1	TRBD2	TGCGCCAGCAGCTTGGAGGGACTAGCGGGCATGGATGAGCAGTTCTTC	CASSLEGLAGMDEQFF
-	TRBV7-9	15	TRBJ1-1	-	TGTGTCAGCAGCTTATCCGGGGGGAGGAACACTGAAGCTTTCTTT	CVSSLSGGRNTEAFF
many	TRBV7-8	17	TRBJ2-1	-	TGTGCCAGCAGCTTGGGAGGAGGGGGGGAACTTAGCAATGAGCAGTTCTTC	CASSLGGGGELSNEQFF
many	TRBV7-2	17	TRBJ1-1	TRBD1	TGTGCCAGCTCCTTAAGACAGGGGGTCTTCATGAACACTGAAGCTTTCTTT	CASSLRQGVFMNTEAFF
-	TRBV19	13	TRBJ2-2	-	TGTGCCAGTAGTAAAAGGGAGGTCGGGGAGCTGTTTTTT	CASSKREVGELFF
many	TRBV19	14	TRBJ1-2	TRBD1	TGTGCCAGTATGCTCCCGGGACAGTATTCCGGCTACACCTTC	CASMLPGQYSGYTF
many	TRBV27	15	TRBJ2-7	TRBD2	TGTGCCAGCAGTTTAAGCTCGACTAGCGGCTACGAGCAGTACTTC	CASSLSSTSGYEQYF
many	TRBV2	15	TRBJ2-7	TRBD1	TGTGCCAGCAGTGAAGGACAGGGGGCTGGATACGAGCAGTACTTC	CASSEGQGAGYEQYF
-	TRBV20-1	15	TRBJ2-1	TRBD2	TGCAGTGCTAAAGATCCCGGGACTAGTGTAGGTGAGCAGTTCTTC	CSAKDPGTSVGEQFF
few	TRBV14	18	TRBJ2-1	TRBD2	TGTGCCAGCAGCCCTATGGGACTAGCGGGAAATCCCTACAATGAGCAGTTCTTC	CASSPMGLAGNPYNEQFF
-	TRBV11-1	16	TRBJ2-1	-	TGTGCCAGCAGCCTCCAGGGGTCCCTTAGCTACAATGAGCAGTTCTTC	CASSLQGSLSYNEQFF
-	TRBV9	14	TRBJ2-3	-	TGTGCCAGCAGCCCACCCCCGGCCACAGATAGGCAGTATTTT	CASSPPPATDRQYF
many	TRBV4-3	15	TRBJ2-7	TRBD2	TGCGCCAGCAGCCAAGAGGCGGGAGGCTCCTACGAGCAGTACTTC	CASSQEAGGSYEQYF
many	TRBV19	16	TRBJ2-1	TRBD1	TGTGCCAGTAGGCCTACAGGGGCAAACTTCAACAATGAGCAGTTCTTC	CASRPTGANFNNEQFF
-	TRBV5-1	14	TRBJ2-3	-	TGCGCCAGCAGCTTGGGACAGACCTCAGATACGCAGTATTTT	CASSLGQTSDTQYF
-	TRBV6-6	16	TRBJ2-1	TRBD1	TGTGCCAGTGCCCCCTTAACGCAGGGGGTAGGCGTGGAGCAGTTCTTC	CASAPLTQGVGVEQFF
-	TRBV5-1	16	TRBJ2-1	-	TGCGCCAGCAGCTCCCGGAGGCAGGGGCGATACAATGAGCAGTTCTTC	CASSSRRQGRYNEQFF
many	TRBV6-1	18	TRBJ1-2	-	TGTGCCAGCAGCGAACCCGGGGTTTCTCGGGGTCGTAACTATGGCTACACCTTC	CASSEPGVSRGRNYGYTF
-	TRBV12-3/TRBV12-4	17	TRBJ2-3	-	TGTGCCAGCAGTTCCGCCGCCAGTTCGTATCACACAGATACGCAGTATTTT	CASSSAASSYHTDTQYF
many	TRBV7-2	16	TRBJ2-6	-	TGTGCCAGCAGCTTAGGGGACGGGCGAATGGCGGACGTCCTGACTTTC	CASSLGDGRMADVLTF
-	TRBV29-1	13	TRBJ2-5	TRBD2	TGCAGCGTTGCTCGTAGCGGGAGTAAGACCCAGTACTTC	CSVARSGSKTQYF
-	TRBV10-3	14	TRBJ2-7	TRBD2	TGTGCCATCAGTCCCAGCGGGAGGGCCATAGAGCAGTACTTC	CAISPSGRAIEQYF